The following is a T cell receptor (beta chain) sequence with its context. This entry comes from a study of blood T cell repertoires in COVID-19. At the level of the study: Whether acute or convalescent, the COVID-19 samples came from the United States, Italy and Spain. Nucleic acid was either cDNA or gDNA, and it came from T cells, B-cell-depleted T cells, or PBMCs.

This CDR3 region has 13 residues. Germline V lookup: CDR1 MDHEN, CDR2 SYDVKM. V was shortened by 8 bases and J by 0 bases, with 10 bases between the two germline ends. Assay: immunoSEQ multiplex PCR; the TCRdb copy retains only in-frame clones and omits some. The sample has over 150,000 clones; around 84% are singletons. V and J are TRBV28 and TRBJ1-2; D not certain. The receptor was isolated from a human donor in a cohort sampled during active COVID-19. The sample was peripheral blood. CDR3 protein: CASASYSNYGYTF. The CDR3 bases are TGTGCCAGCGCGTCATACTCTAACTATGGCTACACCTTC.